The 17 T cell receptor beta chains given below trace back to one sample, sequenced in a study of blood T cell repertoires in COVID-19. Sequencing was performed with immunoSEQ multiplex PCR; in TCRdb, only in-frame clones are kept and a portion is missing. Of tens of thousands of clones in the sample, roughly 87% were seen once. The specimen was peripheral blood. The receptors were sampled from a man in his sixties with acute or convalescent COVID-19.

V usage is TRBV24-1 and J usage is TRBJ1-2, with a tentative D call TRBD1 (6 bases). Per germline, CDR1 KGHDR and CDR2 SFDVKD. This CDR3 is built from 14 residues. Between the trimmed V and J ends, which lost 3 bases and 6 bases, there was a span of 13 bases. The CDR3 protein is CATSDLSNRDGYTF. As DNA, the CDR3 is TGTGCCACCAGTGATCTCTCCAACAGGGATGGCTACACCTTC.

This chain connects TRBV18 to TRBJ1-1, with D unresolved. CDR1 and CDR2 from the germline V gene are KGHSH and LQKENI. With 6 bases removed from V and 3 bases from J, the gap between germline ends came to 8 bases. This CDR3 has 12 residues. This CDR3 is CASSPEDTEAFF. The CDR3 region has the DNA TGTGCCAGCTCGCCGGAGGACACTGAAGCTTTCTTT.

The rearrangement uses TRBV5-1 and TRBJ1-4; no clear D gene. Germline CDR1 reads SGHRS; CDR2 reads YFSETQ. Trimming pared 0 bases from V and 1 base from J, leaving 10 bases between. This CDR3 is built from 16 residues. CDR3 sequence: CASSLGFGETNEKLFF. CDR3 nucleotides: TGCGCCAGCAGCTTGGGATTCGGGGAAACTAATGAAAAACTGTTTTTT.

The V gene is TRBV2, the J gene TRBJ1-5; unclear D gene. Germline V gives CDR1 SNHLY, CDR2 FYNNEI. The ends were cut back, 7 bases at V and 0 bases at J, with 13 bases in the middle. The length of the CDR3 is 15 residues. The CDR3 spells CASTKEFSSNQPQHF. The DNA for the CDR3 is TGTGCCAGCACAAAAGAGTTTTCTAGCAATCAGCCCCAGCATTTT.

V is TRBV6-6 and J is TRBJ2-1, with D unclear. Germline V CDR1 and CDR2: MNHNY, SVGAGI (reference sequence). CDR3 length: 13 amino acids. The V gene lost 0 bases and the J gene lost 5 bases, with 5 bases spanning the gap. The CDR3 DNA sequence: TGTGCCAGCAGTTACTCGAGTGACAATGAGCAGTTCTTC. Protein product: CASSYSSDNEQFF.

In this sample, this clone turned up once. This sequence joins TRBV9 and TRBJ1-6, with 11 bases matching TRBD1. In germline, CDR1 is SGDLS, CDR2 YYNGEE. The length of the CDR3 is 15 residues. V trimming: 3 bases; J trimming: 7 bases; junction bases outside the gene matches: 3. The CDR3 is CASSAGQGGNSPLHF. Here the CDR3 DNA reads TGTGCCAGCAGCGCGGGACAGGGGGGCAATTCACCCCTCCACTTT.

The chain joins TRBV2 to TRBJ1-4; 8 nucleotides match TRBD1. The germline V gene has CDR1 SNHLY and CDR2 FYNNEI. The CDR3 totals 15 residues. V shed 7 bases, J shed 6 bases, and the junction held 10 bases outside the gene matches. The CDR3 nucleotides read TGTGCCAGCACCCGATCGGACAGGGTGGATGAAAAACTGTTTTTT. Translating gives CASTRSDRVDEKLFF.

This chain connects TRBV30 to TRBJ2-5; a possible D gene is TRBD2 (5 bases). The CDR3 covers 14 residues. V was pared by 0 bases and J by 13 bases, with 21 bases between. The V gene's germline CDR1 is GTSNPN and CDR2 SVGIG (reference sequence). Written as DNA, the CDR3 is TGTGCCTGGAGTGTACGGAGGACTGCAACTCTCCCGTACTTC. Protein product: CAWSVRRTATLPYF. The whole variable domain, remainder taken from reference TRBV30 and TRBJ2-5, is SQTIHQWPATLVQPVGSPLSLECTVEGTSNPNLYWYRQAAGRGLQLLFYSVGIGQISSEVPQNLSASRPQDRQFILSSKKLLLSDSGFYLCAWSVRRTATLPYFGPGTRLLVL.

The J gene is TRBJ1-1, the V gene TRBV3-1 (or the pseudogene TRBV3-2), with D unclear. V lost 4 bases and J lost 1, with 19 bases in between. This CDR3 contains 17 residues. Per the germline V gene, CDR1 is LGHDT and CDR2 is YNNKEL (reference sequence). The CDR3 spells CASSPRRREGANTEAFF. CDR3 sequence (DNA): TGTGCCAGCAGCCCCCGTCGGAGGGAGGGAGCGAACACTGAAGCTTTCTTT.

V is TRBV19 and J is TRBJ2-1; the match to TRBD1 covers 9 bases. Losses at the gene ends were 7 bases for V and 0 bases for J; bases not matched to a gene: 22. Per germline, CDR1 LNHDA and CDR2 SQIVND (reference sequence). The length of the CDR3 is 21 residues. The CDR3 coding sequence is TGTGCCAGTAAGGGCCTTGGCTTGGGACAGGGACCCCACAGCTCCTACAATGAGCAGTTCTTC. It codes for CASKGLGLGQGPHSSYNEQFF. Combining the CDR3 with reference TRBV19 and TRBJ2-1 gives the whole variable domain DGGITQSPKYLFRKEGQNVTLSCEQNLNHDAMYWYRQDPGQGLRLIYYSQIVNDFQKGDIAEGYSVSREKKESFPLTVTSAQKNPTAFYLCASKGLGLGQGPHSSYNEQFFGPGTRLTVL.

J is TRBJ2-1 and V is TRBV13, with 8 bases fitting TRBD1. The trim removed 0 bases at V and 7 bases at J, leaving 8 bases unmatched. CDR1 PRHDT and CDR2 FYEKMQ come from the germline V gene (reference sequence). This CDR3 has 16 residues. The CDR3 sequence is CASSLGGQGRGNEQFF. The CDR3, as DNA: TGTGCCAGCAGCTTAGGCGGACAGGGACGGGGGAATGAGCAGTTCTTC.

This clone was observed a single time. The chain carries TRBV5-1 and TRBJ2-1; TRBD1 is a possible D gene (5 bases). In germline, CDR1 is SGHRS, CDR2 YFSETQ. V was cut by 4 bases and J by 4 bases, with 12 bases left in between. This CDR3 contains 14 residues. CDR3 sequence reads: CASSPARQYNEQFF. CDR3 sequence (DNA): TGCGCCAGCAGCCCCGCACGACAGTACAATGAGCAGTTCTTC.

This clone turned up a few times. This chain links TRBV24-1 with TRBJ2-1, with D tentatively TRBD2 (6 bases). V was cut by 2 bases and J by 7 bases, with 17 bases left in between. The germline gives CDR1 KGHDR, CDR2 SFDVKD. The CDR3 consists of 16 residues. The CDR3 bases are TGTGCCACCAGTGATTGGGGGGACCTCGAGGGAAATGAGCAGTTCTTC. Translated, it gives CATSDWGDLEGNEQFF.

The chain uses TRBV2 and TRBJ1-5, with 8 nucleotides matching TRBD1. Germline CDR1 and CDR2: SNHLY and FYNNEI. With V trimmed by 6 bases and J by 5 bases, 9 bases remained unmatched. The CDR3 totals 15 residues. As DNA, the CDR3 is TGTGCCAGCAGACCCCAGGGGGCGATGGATCAGCCCCAGCATTTT. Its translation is CASRPQGAMDQPQHF.

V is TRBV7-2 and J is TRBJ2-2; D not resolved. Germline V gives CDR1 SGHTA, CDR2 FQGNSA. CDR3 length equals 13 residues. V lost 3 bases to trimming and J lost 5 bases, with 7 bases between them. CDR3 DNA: TGTGCCAGCAGCTTCGATAGAACCGGGGAGCTGTTTTTT. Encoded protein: CASSFDRTGELFF.

The CDR3 loop is CATGERGRNGYTF. CDR3 nucleotides: TGTGCCACCGGCGAGAGGGGGCGAAATGGCTACACCTTC. This chain links TRBV10-3 with TRBJ1-2; TRBD1 aligns across 7 bases. CDR3 length equals 13 residues. V lost 10 bases and J lost 6; bases outside the gene matches: 11. Germline-derived CDR1 and CDR2 are ENHRY and SYGVKD.

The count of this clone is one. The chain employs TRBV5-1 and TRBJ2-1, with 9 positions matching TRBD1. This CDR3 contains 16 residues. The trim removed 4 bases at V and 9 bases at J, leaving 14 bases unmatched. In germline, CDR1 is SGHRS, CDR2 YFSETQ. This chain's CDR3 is CASSKTPGQGTAEQFF. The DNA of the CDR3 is TGCGCCAGCAGCAAAACTCCGGGACAGGGTACGGCTGAGCAGTTCTTC.